This T cell receptor (beta chain) was documented in a study of blood T cell repertoires in COVID-19. Looking at the study overall: The United States, Italy and Spain were the sources of the acute and convalescent COVID-19 samples. Nucleic acid was either cDNA or gDNA, and it came from T cells, B-cell-depleted T cells, or PBMCs.

Original data processing: Amplification from reference gene primers served as the basis for estimated nucleated cell counts. The assay was immunoSEQ multiplex PCR, and TCRdb's table has in-frame clones only and misses some. That table gives V, J and clone size, and the DNA gave D and trimming. The table has roughly 100,000 clones, around 83% seen once; the top ten hold less than 2%. CDR3 size: 15 residues. The clonotype comes from a man between 65 and 85 years old with active or convalescent COVID-19. Sample: peripheral blood. The chain uses TRBV21-1 and TRBJ2-7; TRBD2 is the table's D call and was not checked against the DNA. TRBV21-1 is deemed a pseudogene. The CDR3 nucleotides read TGTGCCAGCCGACCGGGTCCGGGTGAGTTCTACGAGCAGTACTTC. Translated: CASRPGPGEFYEQYF.